Reported below is one T cell receptor (beta chain). Its antigen is undetermined. When sampled, the donors appeared nominally healthy, though they likely had unrecorded immune exposures. The data originate from a study of cytomegalovirus exposure and HLA in healthy donors. Whole-study findings and limits: Data from an earlier analysis indicated that most TCR beta V segments were productive either about 87% or about 30% of the time. HLA alleles were associated with 16,951 TCR beta sequences in a later analysis at 0.05 false discovery rate.

The PCR was carried out with 60 Vbeta primers and 13 Jbeta primers. Only in-frame clones appear in the TCRdb table, and some are missing; sequencing was by immunoSEQ multiplex PCR. This listing includes more than 85,000 clones. The sequence was obtained from a girl aged 10-17 years in good health and CMV-seropositive. The sample consisted of PBMCs.

The CDR3 protein is CASQMGQRPYEQYV. CDR3 coding DNA: TGTGCCAGCCAAATGGGGCAGAGACCCTACGAGCAGTACGTC. This chain links TRBV27 with TRBJ2-7; D is possibly TRBD1 (5 bases). Per the germline V gene, CDR1 is MNHEY and CDR2 is SMNVEV (reference sequence). V was cut by 8 bases and J by 2 bases, with 16 bases left in between. The CDR3 length is 14 residues.